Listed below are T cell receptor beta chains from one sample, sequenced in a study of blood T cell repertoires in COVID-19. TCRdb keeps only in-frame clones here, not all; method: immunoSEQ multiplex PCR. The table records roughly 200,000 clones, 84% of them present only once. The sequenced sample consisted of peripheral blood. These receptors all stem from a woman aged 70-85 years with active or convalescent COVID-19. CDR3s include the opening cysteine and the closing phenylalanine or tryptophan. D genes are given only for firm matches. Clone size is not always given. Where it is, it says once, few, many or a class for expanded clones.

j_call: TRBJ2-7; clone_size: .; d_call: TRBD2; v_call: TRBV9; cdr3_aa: CASSARAGVSNEQYF; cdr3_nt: TGTGCCAGCAGCGCCCGGGCGGGGGTAAGCAACGAGCAGTACTTC
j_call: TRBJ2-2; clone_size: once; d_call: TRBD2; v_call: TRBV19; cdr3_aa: CASSIVLAGYNTGELFF; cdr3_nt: TGTGCCAGTAGTATAGTCCTAGCGGGATACAACACCGGGGAGCTGTTTTTT
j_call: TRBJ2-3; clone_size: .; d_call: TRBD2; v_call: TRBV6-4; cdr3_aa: CASSAGWTSGTDTQYF; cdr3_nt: TGTGCCAGCAGCGCGGGTTGGACTAGCGGGACAGATACGCAGTATTTT
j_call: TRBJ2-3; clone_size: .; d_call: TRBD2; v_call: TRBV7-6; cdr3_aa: CASSLASGRAEDTQYF; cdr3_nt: TGTGCCAGCAGCCTGGCTAGCGGGAGGGCCGAGGATACGCAGTATTTT
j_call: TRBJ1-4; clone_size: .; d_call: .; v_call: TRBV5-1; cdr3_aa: CASSAGGPGREKLFF; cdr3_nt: TGCGCCAGCAGCGCGGGGGGTCCCGGTCGGGAAAAACTGTTTTTT
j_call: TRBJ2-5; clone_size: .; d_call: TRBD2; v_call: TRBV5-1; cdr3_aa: CASSPIAGSQETQYF; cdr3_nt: TGCGCCAGCAGCCCCATAGCGGGGTCCCAAGAGACCCAGTACTTC
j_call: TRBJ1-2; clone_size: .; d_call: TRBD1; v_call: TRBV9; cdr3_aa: CASSPRDRDYYGYTF; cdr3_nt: TGTGCCAGCAGCCCCAGGGACAGGGATTACTATGGCTACACCTTC
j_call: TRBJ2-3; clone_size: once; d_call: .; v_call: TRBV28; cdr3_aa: CASIPSLAGTTDTQYF; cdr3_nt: TGTGCCAGCATCCCTTCCCTGGCGGGAACCACAGATACGCAGTATTTT
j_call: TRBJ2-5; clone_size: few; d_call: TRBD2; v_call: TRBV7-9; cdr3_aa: CASSSGLAGDLEIQETQYF; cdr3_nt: TGTGCCAGCAGCTCGGGACTAGCGGGAGACTTAGAGATCCAAGAGACCCAGTACTTC
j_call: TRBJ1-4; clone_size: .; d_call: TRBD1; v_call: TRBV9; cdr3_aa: CASSVGTGGFEKLFF; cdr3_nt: TGTGCCAGCAGCGTAGGGACAGGGGGTTTCGAAAAACTGTTTTTT
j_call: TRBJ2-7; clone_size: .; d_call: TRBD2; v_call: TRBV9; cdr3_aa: CASSDRLAGDTYEQYF; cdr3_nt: TGTGCCAGCAGCGACCGACTAGCGGGAGACACCTACGAGCAGTACTTC
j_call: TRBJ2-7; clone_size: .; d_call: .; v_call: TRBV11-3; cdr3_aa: CASSLGSQGYEQYF; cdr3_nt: TGTGCCAGCAGCTTAGGGTCGCAGGGTTACGAGCAGTACTTC
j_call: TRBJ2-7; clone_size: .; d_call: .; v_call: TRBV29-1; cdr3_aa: CSVVPVRSTGSYEQYF; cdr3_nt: TGCAGCGTTGTCCCCGTTAGGAGTACAGGGTCCTACGAGCAGTACTTC
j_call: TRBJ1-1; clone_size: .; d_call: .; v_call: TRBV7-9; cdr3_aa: CASSFQVQNTEAFF; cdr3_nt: TGTGCCAGCAGCTTCCAGGTCCAAAACACTGAAGCTTTCTTT
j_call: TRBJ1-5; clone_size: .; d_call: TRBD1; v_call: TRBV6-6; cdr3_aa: CASINKGTGEVQPQHF; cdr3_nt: TGTGCCAGCATCAACAAGGGGACAGGGGAAGTTCAGCCCCAGCATTTT
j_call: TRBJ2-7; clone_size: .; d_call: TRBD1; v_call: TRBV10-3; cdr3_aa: CAITPGQGMREQYF; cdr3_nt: TGTGCCATCACCCCAGGACAGGGAATGAGGGAGCAGTACTTC
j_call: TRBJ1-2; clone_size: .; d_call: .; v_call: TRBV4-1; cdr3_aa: CASSQRGGYTF; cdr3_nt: TGCGCCAGCAGCCAAAGGGGTGGCTACACCTTC
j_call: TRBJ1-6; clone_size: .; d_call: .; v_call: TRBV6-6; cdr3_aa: CASSYSGPDGPNHF; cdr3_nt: TGTGCCAGCAGTTACAGCGGACCAGACGGACCGAATCACTTT
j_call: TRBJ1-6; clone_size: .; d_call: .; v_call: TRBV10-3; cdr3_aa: CAISESTGTPLHF; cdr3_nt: TGTGCCATCAGTGAGTCGACGGGGACACCCCTCCACTTT
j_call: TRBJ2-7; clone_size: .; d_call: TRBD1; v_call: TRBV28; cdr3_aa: CASSLQPGQAYEQYF; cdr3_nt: TGTGCCAGCAGTTTACAGCCGGGACAGGCCTACGAGCAGTACTTC
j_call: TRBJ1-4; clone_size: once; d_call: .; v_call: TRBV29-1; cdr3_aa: CSVELEIYGKLFF; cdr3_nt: TGCAGCGTTGAATTAGAAATATATGGAAAACTGTTTTTT
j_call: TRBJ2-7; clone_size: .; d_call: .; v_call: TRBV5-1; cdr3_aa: CASSLGLGPRGSYEQYF; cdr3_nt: TGCGCCAGCAGCTTGGGACTAGGACCGAGGGGCTCCTACGAGCAGTACTTC
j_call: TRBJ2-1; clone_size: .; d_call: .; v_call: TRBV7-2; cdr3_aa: CASRRVGATYNEQFF; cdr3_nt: TGTGCCAGCAGGAGGGTGGGGGCCACCTACAATGAGCAGTTCTTC
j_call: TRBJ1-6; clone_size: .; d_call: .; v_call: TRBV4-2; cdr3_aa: CASSQDRVPPYNSPLHF; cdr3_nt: TGTGCCAGCAGCCAAGATAGAGTACCTCCCTATAATTCACCCCTCCACTTT
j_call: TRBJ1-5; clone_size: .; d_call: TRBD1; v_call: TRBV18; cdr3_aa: CASSPGTASNQPQHF; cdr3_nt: TGTGCCAGCTCACCGGGGACAGCCTCTAATCAGCCCCAGCATTTT
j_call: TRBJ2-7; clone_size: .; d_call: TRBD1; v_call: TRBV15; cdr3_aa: CATSRDTGGEYEQYF; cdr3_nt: TGTGCCACCAGCAGAGACACAGGGGGTGAATACGAGCAGTACTTC
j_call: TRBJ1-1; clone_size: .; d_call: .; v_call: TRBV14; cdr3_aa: CASSQAQGSTKAFF; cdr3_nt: TGTGCCAGCAGCCAGGCTCAGGGGTCCACTAAAGCTTTCTTT
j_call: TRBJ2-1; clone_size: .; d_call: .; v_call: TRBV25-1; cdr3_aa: CASSEKRDFGGYNEQFF; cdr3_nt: TGTGCCAGCAGTGAAAAACGGGACTTCGGAGGGTACAATGAGCAGTTCTTC
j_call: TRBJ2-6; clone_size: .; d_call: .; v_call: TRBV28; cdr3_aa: CASRGGGSGANVLTF; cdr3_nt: TGTGCCAGCAGGGGAGGGGGCTCTGGGGCCAACGTCCTGACTTTC
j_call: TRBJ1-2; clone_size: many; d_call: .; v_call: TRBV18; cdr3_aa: CASSPGRNRENYGYTF; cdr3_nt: TGTGCCAGCTCACCAGGGCGGAACAGGGAGAACTATGGCTACACCTTC
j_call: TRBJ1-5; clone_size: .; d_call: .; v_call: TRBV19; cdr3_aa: CASSHTGGRRAQGSNQPQHF; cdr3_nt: TGTGCCAGTAGTCATACGGGGGGCAGGCGGGCCCAGGGGAGCAATCAGCCCCAGCATTTT
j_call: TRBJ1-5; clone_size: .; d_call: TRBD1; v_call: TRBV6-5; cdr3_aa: CASSPSGGDQPQHF; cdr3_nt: TGTGCCAGCAGCCCCTCAGGGGGAGATCAGCCCCAGCATTTT
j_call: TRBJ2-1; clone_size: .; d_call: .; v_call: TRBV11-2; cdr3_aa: CASSLDPGNEQFF; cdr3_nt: TGTGCCAGCAGCTTAGACCCGGGCAATGAGCAGTTCTTC
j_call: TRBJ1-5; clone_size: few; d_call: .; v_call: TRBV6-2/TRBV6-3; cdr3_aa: CASSYEGRGQPQHF; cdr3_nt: TGTGCCAGCAGTTACGAGGGAAGAGGACAGCCCCAGCATTTT
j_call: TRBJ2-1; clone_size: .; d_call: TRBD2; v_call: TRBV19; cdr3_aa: CASSARTSGRGFYNEQFF; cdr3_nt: TGTGCCAGTAGTGCCCGGACTAGCGGGAGAGGGTTCTACAATGAGCAGTTCTTC
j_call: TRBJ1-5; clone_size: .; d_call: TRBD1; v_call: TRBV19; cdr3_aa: CASSRGQGNQPQHF; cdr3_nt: TGTGCCAGTAGTAGAGGACAGGGAAACCAGCCCCAGCATTTT
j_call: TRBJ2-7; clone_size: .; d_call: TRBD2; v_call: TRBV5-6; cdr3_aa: CASSLELAGVWGNEQYF; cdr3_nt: TGTGCCAGCAGCTTGGAACTAGCGGGAGTATGGGGCAACGAGCAGTACTTC
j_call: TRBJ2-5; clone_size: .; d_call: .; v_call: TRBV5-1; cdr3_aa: CASSSTQETQYF; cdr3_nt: TGCGCCAGCAGCTCAACACAAGAGACCCAGTACTTC
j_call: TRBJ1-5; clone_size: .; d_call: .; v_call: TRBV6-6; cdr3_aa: CASSEGVAQPQHF; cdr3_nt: TGTGCCAGCAGTGAGGGTGTCGCTCAGCCCCAGCATTTT
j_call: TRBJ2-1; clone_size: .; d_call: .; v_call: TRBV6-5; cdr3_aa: CASSYSQQRRYNEQFF; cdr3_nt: TGTGCCAGCAGTTACTCCCAGCAGCGTCGCTACAATGAGCAGTTCTTC
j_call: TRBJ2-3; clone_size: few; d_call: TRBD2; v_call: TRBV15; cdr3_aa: CATSRGGTTTDTQYF; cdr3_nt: TGTGCCACCAGCAGAGGAGGGACTACCACAGATACGCAGTATTTT
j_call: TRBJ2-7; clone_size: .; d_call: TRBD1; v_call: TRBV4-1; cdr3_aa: CASSLDRGYEQYF; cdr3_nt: TGCGCCAGCAGTCTGGACAGGGGCTACGAGCAGTACTTC
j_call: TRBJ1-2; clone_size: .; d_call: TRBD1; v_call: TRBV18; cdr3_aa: CASSPDRGDYGYTF; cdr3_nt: TGTGCCAGCTCGCCGGACAGGGGGGACTATGGCTACACCTTC
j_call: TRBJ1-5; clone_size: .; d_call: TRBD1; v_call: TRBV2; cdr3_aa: CASSTGQGGPQHF; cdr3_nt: TGTGCCAGCAGTACCGGACAGGGGGGGCCCCAGCATTTT